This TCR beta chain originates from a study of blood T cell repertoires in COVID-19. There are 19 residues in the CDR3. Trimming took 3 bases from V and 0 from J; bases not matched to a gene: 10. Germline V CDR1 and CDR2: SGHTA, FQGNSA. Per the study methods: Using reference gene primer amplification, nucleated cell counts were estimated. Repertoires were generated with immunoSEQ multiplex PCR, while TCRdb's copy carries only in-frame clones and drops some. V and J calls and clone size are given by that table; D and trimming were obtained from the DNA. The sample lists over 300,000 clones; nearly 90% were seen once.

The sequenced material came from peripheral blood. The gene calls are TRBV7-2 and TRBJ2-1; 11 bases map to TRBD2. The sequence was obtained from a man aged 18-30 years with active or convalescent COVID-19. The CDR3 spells CASSLGAWTSGYSYNEQFF. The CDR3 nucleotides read TGTGCCAGCAGCTTGGGGGCCTGGACTAGCGGGTACTCCTACAATGAGCAGTTCTTC.